These T cell receptor beta chains were read from a single sample in a study of CD8 T cells in ankylosing spondylitis. Each CDR3 protein gets one entry after TCRdb re-called the 5' RACE reads with MiXCR. The table records approximately 520,000 distinct CDR3 sequences, less than 6% of them present only once. Sample: blood, either unsorted or a sorted T cell fraction (not recorded which). These receptor sequences come from a male donor with ankylosing spondylitis. Each CDR3 is given without its conserved first and last residue.

ASSESGVRTDTQY,TRBJ2-3,TRBV6-1
ASSQRANGAGKAF,TRBJ1-1,TRBV3-1
SARDRGNYGYT,TRBJ1-2,TRBV20-1
ASSYHTSGRDGEQY,TRBJ2-7,TRBV6-2/TRBV6-3
ASKGRAYEQY,TRBJ2-7,TRBV6-5
ASSQAGRGFYNEQF,TRBJ2-1,TRBV7-2
ASSLASGFEAGNTIY,TRBJ1-3,TRBV5-1
ASSRTSGGVDQGTQF,TRBJ2-1,TRBV7-6
AIRTSRDSGANVLT,TRBJ2-6,TRBV10-3
ASSLTSWAETQY,TRBJ2-5,TRBV7-2
ASSLVHPRTDTQY,TRBJ2-3,TRBV5-1
ASSQEYGGYSSTDTQY,TRBJ2-3,TRBV4-3
SARRAGTQY,TRBJ2-5,TRBV20-1
SAIWQGALRINQPQH,TRBJ1-5,TRBV20-1
SARLVLAKNIQY,TRBJ2-4,TRBV20-1
SVGGLLSYEQY,TRBJ2-7,TRBV29-1
ASSYGLDQF,TRBJ2-1,TRBV6-5
ASRRGGSLGLNEQF,TRBJ2-1,TRBV28
ASSQTGLYANEKLF,TRBJ1-4,TRBV7-9
ASSRDRGAPRA,TRBJ1-2,TRBV7-9
ASTGQGADGYT,TRBJ1-2,TRBV19
ASTGGRAGANVLT,TRBJ2-6,TRBV30
ASRGQGNREQY,TRBJ2-7,TRBV4-1
ASSYSRDTGVTEAF,TRBJ1-1,TRBV6-2/TRBV6-3
SARPPGSYNEQF,TRBJ2-1,TRBV20-1
ASSIQKGPDTQY,TRBJ2-3,TRBV19
ASIPGVAGALRDGTDTQY,TRBJ2-3,TRBV6-2/TRBV6-3
SVLGDSYNEQF,TRBJ2-1,TRBV29-1
ASSRTVIVSYEQY,TRBJ2-7,TRBV7-2
ASSFRQGSFGTNEKLF,TRBJ1-4,TRBV11-1
ASCWGQGNNEQF,TRBJ2-1,TRBV12-3/TRBV12-4
SFILASTYNEQF,TRBJ2-1,TRBV29-1
ASRTLAGSYYEQY,TRBJ2-7,TRBV28
SVEAGQGSYNEQF,TRBJ2-1,TRBV29-1
ASSQDIGTQNTGELF,TRBJ2-2,TRBV4-3
SGKRGNWGNQPQH,TRBJ1-5,TRBV20-1
ASSPGRFYEQY,TRBJ2-7,TRBV18
SVERAGSETQY,TRBJ2-5,TRBV29-1
ASSQEPVQIQRGGFEQY,TRBJ2-7,TRBV4-1
ASSSPGQRSGANVLT,TRBJ2-6,TRBV5-1
ASIREGTGGTGELF,TRBJ2-2,TRBV6-1
ASSTNGDYGYT,TRBJ1-2,TRBV5-1
ASSSGQGDTEAF,TRBJ1-1,TRBV5-1
ASSFETGERSPLH,TRBJ1-6,TRBV5-1
SAREPSAEAF,TRBJ1-1,TRBV20-1
ASSLVDLWETQY,TRBJ2-5,TRBV5-6
AISWDRQPNTEAF,TRBJ1-1,TRBV10-3
ASSLGLFPRGYT,TRBJ1-2,TRBV7-2
ASTWLWASGRNEQF,TRBJ2-1,TRBV7-2
SARVPPGTGEAGSYNEQF,TRBJ2-1,TRBV20-1
ATSRDTGAAF,TRBJ1-1,TRBV15
AIQGYNEQF,TRBJ2-1,TRBV2
ASSQEVLSYEQY,TRBJ2-7,TRBV4-3